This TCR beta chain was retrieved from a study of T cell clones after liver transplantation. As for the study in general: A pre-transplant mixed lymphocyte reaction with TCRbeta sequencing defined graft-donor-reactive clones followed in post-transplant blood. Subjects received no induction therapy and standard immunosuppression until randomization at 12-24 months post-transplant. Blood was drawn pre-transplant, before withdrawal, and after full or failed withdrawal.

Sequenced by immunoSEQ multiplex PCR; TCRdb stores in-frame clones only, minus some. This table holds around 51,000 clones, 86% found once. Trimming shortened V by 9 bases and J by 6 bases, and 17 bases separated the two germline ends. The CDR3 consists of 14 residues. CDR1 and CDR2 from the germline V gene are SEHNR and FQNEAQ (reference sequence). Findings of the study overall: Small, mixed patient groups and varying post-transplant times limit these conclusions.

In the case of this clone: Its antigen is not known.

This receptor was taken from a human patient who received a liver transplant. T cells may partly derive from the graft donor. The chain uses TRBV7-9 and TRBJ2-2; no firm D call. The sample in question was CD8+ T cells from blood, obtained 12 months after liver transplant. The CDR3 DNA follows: TGTGCCAGTCCGACGCGTTGGGGATCCGGGGAGCTGTTTTTT. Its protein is CASPTRWGSGELFF.